The clone carrying this TCR beta chain was observed a few times. Antigen unknown. This entry is derived from a study of blood T cells in healthy people across ages. Study-level points and caveats: Not knowing donor CMV status may have confounded expanded clonotype changes. A roughly linear age-dependent decrease characterized TCR beta diversity per million T cells.

Per sample, at least 6 micrograms of total RNA were extracted. For the second PCR, which ran for 7 to 11 cycles, a sample-barcoded 5' primer and a J-beta primer mix were used. TCRdb reprocessed the 5' RACE reads via MiXCR and lists one record per CDR3 protein. In the table there are about 830,000 distinct CDR3 sequences, more than 45% of which are singletons. This TCR was recovered from a man between 25 and 39 years old in good health. Material: blood.

The CDR3 loop is CASSQGVTGGSYEQYF. The CDR3 bases are TGCGCCAGCAGCCAAGGGGTGACAGGGGGCTCCTACGAGCAGTACTTC. This chain connects TRBV4-3 to TRBJ2-7; 9 bases are shared with TRBD1. Looked up from germline, CDR1 is LGHNA and CDR2 is YSLEER. Unmatched junction bases numbered 4, after V lost 1 base and J lost 0 bases. This CDR3 is 16 amino acids long.